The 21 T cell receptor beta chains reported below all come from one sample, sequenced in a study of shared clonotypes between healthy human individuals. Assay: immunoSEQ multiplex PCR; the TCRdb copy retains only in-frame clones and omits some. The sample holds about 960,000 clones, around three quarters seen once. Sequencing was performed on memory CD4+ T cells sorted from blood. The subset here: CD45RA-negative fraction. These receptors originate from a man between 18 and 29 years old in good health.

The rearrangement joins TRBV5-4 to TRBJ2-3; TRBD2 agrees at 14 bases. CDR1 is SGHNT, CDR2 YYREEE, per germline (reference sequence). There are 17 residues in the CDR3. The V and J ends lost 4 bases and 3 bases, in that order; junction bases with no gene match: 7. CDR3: CASSGGTSGRMTDTQYF. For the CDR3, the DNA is TGTGCCAGCAGCGGCGGGACTAGCGGGAGAATGACAGATACGCAGTATTTT.

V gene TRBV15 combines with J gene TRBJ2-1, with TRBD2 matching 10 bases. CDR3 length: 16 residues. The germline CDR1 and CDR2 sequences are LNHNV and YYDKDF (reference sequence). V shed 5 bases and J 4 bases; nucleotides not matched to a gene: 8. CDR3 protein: CATSPSGTSAYNEQFF. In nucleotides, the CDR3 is TGTGCCACCAGCCCCTCCGGGACTAGCGCTTACAATGAGCAGTTCTTC. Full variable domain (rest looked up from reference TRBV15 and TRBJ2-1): DAMVIQNPRYQVTQFGKPVTLSCSQTLNHNVMYWYQQKSSQAPKLLFHYYDKDFNNEADTPDNFQSRRPNTSFCFLDIRSPGLGDTAMYLCATSPSGTSAYNEQFFGPGTRLTVL.

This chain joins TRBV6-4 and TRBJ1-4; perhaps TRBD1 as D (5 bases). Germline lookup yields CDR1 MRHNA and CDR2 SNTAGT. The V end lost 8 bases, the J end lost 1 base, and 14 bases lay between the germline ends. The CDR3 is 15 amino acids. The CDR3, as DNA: TGTGCCAGCCGGAGCAGGGCAGAAACTAATGAAAAACTGTTTTTT. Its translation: CASRSRAETNEKLFF.

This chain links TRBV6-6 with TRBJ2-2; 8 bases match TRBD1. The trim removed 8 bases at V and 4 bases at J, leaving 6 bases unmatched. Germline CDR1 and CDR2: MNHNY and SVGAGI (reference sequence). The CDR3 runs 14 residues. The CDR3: CASVRQGRTGELFF. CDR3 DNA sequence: TGTGCCAGCGTGAGACAGGGGCGCACCGGGGAGCTGTTTTTT.

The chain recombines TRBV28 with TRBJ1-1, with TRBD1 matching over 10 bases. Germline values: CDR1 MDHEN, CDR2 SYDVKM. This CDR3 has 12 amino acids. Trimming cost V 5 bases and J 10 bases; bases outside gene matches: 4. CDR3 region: CASSLDRGRAFF. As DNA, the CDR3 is TGTGCCAGCAGTCTAGACAGGGGGCGAGCTTTCTTT.

As DNA, the CDR3 is TGTGCCAGTAGTACCTCGACAGGGGCGAGCTATGGCTACACCTTC. Amino acid sequence: CASSTSTGASYGYTF. This rearrangement joins TRBV19 to TRBJ1-2; 8 bases line up with TRBD1. V lost 4 bases, J lost 4 bases, and 8 bases stayed unmatched. Germline lookup yields CDR1 LNHDA and CDR2 SQIVND (reference sequence). The CDR3 is 15 amino acids.

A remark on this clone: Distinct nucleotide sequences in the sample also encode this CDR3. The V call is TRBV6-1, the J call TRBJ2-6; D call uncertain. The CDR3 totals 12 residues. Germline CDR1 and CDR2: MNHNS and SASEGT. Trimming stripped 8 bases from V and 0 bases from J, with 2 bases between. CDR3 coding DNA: TGTGCCAGCGGCTCTGGGGCCAACGTCCTGACTTTC. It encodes CASGSGANVLTF.

The CDR3 loop reads CASSLASGTQYF. The CDR3 coding sequence is TGTGCCAGCAGCTTGGCTAGCGGTACGCAGTATTTT. The V call is TRBV5-6, the J call TRBJ2-3, with 7 bases aligning to TRBD2. Germline V gene sequence: CDR1 SGHDT, CDR2 YYEEEE. This CDR3 comprises 12 residues. V trimming: 0 bases; J trimming: 8 bases; junction bases outside the gene matches: 0.

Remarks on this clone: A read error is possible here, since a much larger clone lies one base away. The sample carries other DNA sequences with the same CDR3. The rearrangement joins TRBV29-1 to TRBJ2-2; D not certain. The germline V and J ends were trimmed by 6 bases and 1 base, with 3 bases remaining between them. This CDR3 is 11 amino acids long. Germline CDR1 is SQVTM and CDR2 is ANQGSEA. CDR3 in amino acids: CSVRNTGELFF. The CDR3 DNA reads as TGCAGCGTGCGGAACACCGGGGAGCTGTTTTTT.

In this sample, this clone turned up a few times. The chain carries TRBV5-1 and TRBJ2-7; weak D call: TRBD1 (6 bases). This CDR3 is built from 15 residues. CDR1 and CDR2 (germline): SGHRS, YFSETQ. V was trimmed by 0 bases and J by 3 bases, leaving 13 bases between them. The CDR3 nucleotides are TGCGCCAGCAGCTTGGGGCAAGGGGGTGGCTACGAGCAGTACTTC. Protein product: CASSLGQGGGYEQYF.

The CDR3 loop reads CAWSVDGAGELFF. CDR3 sequence (DNA): TGTGCCTGGAGTGTAGATGGCGCCGGGGAGCTGTTTTTT. The V call is TRBV30, the J call TRBJ2-2; D call uncertain. The V and J ends lost 0 bases and 6 bases respectively, with 8 bases between them. The CDR3 has 13 amino acids. Germline V lookup: CDR1 GTSNPN, CDR2 SVGIG (reference sequence). Based on the CDR3 plus reference TRBV30 and TRBJ2-2, the full variable domain is SQTIHQWPATLVQPVGSPLSLECTVEGTSNPNLYWYRQAAGRGLQLLFYSVGIGQISSEVPQNLSASRPQDRQFILSSKKLLLSDSGFYLCAWSVDGAGELFFGEGSRLTVL.

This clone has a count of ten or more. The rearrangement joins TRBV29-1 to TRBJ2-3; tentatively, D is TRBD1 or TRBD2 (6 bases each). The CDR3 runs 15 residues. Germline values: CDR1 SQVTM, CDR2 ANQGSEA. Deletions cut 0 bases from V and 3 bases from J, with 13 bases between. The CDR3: CSVEDHGGQTDTQYF. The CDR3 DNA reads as TGCAGCGTTGAAGATCATGGGGGGCAGACAGATACGCAGTATTTT.

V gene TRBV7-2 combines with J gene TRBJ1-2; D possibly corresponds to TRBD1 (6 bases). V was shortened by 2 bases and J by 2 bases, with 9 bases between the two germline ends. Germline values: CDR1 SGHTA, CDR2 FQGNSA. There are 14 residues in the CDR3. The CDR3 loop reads CASSLRQGNYGYTF. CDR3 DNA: TGTGCCAGCAGCTTACGCCAGGGGAACTATGGCTACACCTTC.

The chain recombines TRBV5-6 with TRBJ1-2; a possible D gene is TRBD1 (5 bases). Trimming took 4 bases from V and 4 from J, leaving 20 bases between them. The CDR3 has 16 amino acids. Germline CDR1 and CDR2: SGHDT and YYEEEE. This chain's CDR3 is CASSPGVGGLVYGYTF. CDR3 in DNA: TGTGCCAGCAGCCCGGGGGTGGGAGGTCTGGTCTATGGCTACACCTTC. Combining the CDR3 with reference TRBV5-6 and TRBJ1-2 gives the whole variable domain DAGVTQSPTHLIKTRGQQVTLRCSPKSGHDTVSWYQQALGQGPQFIFQYYEEEERQRGNFPDRFSGHQFPNYSSELNVNALLLGDSALYLCASSPGVGGLVYGYTFGSGTRLTVV.

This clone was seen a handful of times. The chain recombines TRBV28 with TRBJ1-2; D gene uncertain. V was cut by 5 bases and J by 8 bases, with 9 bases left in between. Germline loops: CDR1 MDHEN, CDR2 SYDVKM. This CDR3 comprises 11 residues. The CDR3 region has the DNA TGTGCCAGCAGTGGACTGGGGGGCTACACCTTC. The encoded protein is CASSGLGGYTF.

The CDR3 here is CAISSRLAGGTDTQYF. The CDR3 DNA reads as TGTGCCATCAGTAGCAGACTAGCGGGAGGCACAGATACGCAGTATTTT. J is TRBJ2-3 and V is TRBV10-3, with 12 bases matching TRBD2. This CDR3 has 16 residues. The V segment lost 5 bases and the J segment 1 base; nucleotides outside the gene matches: 4. Germline CDR1 and CDR2: ENHRY and SYGVKD.

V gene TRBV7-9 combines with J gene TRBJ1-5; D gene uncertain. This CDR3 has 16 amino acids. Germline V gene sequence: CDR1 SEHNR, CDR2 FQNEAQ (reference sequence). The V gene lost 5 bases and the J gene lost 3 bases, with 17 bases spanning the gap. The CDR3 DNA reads TGTGCCAGCAGCCCTGGGAAGGAGGGATTCAATCAGCCCCAGCATTTT. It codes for CASSPGKEGFNQPQHF.

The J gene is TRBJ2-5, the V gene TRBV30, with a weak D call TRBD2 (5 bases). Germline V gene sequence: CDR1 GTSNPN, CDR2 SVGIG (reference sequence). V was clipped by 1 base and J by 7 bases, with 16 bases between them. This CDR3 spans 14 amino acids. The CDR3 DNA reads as TGTGCCTGGAGTGCTGGCAGCTCCGCGGGGACCCAGTACTTC. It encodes CAWSAGSSAGTQYF.

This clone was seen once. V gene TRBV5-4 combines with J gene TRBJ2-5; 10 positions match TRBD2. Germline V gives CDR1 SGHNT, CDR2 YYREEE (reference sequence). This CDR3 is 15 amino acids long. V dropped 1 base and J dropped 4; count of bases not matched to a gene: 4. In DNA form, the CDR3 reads TGTGCCAGCAGCTTGACTAGCGGGAAAGGAGAGACCCAGTACTTC. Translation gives CASSLTSGKGETQYF.

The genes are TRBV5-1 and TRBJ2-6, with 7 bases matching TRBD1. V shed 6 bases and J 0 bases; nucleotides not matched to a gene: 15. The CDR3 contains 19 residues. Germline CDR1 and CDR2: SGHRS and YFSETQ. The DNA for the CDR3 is TGCGCCAGCACCCTTTTCCCCCCGGGACAGAACTCTGGGGCCAACGTCCTGACTTTC. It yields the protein CASTLFPPGQNSGANVLTF.

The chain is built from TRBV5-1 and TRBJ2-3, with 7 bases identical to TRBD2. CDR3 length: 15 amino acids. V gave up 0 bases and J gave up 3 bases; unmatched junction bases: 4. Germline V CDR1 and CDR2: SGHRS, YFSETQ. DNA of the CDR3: TGCGCCAGCAGCTTGGCGCGGGAGAGGACAGATACGCAGTATTTT. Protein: CASSLARERTDTQYF.